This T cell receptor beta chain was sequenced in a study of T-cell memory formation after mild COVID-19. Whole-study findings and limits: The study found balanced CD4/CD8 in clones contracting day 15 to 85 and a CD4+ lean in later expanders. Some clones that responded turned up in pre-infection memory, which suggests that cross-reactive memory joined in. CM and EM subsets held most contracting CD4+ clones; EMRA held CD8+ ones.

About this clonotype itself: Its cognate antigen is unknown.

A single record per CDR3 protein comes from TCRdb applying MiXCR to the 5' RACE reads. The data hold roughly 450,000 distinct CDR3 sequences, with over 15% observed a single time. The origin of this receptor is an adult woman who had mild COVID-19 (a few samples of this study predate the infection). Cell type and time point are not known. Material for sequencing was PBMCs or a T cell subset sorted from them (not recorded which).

CDR3 loop: CASSLTAMNTEAFF. The CDR3 DNA follows: TGTGCCAGCAGCTTGACAGCCATGAACACTGAAGCTTTCTTT. J is TRBJ1-1 and V is TRBV5-4; D is uncertain. This CDR3 comprises 14 residues. Germline assignment: CDR1 SGHNT and CDR2 YYREEE (reference sequence). The V end lost 1 base, the J end lost 0 bases, and 7 bases lay between the germline ends.